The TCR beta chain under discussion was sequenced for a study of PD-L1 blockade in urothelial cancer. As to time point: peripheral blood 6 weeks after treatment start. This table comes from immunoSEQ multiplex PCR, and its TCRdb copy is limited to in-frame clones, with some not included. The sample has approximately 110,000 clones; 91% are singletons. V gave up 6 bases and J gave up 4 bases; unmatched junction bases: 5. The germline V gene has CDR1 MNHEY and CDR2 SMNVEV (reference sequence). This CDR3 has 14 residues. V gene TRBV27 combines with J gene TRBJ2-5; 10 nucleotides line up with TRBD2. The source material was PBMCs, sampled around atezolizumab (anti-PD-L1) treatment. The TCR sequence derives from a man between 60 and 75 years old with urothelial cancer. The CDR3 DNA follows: TGTGCCAGCAGGCGGACTAGCGGACTAGAGACCCAGTACTTC. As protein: CASRRTSGLETQYF.